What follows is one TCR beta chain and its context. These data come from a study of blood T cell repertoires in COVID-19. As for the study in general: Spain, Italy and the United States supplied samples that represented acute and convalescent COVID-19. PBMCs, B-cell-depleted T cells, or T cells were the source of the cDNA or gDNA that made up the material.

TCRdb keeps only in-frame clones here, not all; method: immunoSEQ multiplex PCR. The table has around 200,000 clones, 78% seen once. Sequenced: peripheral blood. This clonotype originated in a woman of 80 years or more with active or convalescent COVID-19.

The CDR3 DNA reads TGTGCCAGCCGTAAGGAGGACAGATCCTACGAGCAGTACTTC. Amino acid sequence: CASRKEDRSYEQYF. The chain links TRBV27 to TRBJ2-7; D may be TRBD1 (6 bases). Germline values: CDR1 MNHEY, CDR2 SMNVEV (reference sequence). Trimming stripped 8 bases from V and 1 base from J, with 15 bases between. This CDR3 is 14 amino acids long.